These 10 T cell receptor beta chains originate from one sample sequenced in a study of blood T cells in healthy people across ages. PCR was performed a second time for about 7 to 12 cycles using a sample-barcoded 5' primer and a J-beta primer mix. One entry per CDR3 protein results from TCRdb running MiXCR on the 5' RACE reads. The sample has about 640,000 distinct CDR3 sequences; 45% to 65% are singletons. The sequenced sample consisted of blood. Every receptor here comes from a man between 60 and 70 years old in good health.

This chain links TRBV7-2 with TRBJ2-3, with 8 bases fitting TRBD2. The CDR3 is 16 residues long. V lost 5 bases, J lost 3 bases, and 10 bases stayed unmatched. Germline CDR1 SGHTA, CDR2 FQGNSA. The CDR3 DNA sequence: TGTGCCAGCAGCCCTTTCGACGTAGCGGGGACAGATACGCAGTATTTT. Its protein is CASSPFDVAGTDTQYF. Together with reference TRBV7-2 and TRBJ2-3, the CDR3 gives the full variable domain: GAGVSQSPSNKVTEKGKDVELRCDPISGHTALYWYRQSLGQGLEFLIYFQGNSAPDKSGLPSDRFSAERTGGSVSTLTIQRTQQEDSAVYLCASSPFDVAGTDTQYFGPGTRLTVL.

CDR3 loop: CASSYLASTDTQYF. Written as DNA, the CDR3 is TGTGCCAGCAGTTACCTGGCGAGCACAGATACGCAGTATTTT. The V gene is TRBV6-5, the J gene TRBJ2-3; D remains unclear. The V end lost 2 bases, the J end lost 0 bases, and 6 bases lay between the germline ends. The CDR3 runs to 14 residues. Germline V gives CDR1 MNHEY, CDR2 SVGAGI.

Notes on this clonotype: The junction and the germline gene differ at one end; a read error may be behind it. The chain links TRBV6-6 to TRBJ2-3; D gene uncertain. CDR1 MNHNY and CDR2 SVGAGI come from the germline V gene (reference sequence). The CDR3 spans 15 residues. DNA of the CDR3: TGTACCAGCAGTTCCGACCCCGAAGGAACAGATACGCAGTATTTT. It codes for CTSSSDPEGTDTQYF.

In this sample, this clonotype turned up a few times. The chain couples TRBV9 to TRBJ2-1, with 10 bases aligning to TRBD2. The germline CDR1 and CDR2 sequences are SGDLS and YYNGEE. Trimming took 5 bases from V and 4 from J; bases not matched to a gene: 6. The length of the CDR3 is 15 residues. CDR3 amino acids: CASRGSGGAYNEQFF. The DNA of the CDR3 is TGTGCCAGCAGGGGAAGCGGGGGGGCTTACAATGAGCAGTTCTTC.

V usage is TRBV18 and J usage is TRBJ1-1; possible D gene TRBD1, 6 bases. In germline, CDR1 is KGHSH, CDR2 LQKENI. The CDR3 consists of 15 residues. The V and J ends lost 3 bases and 4 bases respectively, with 15 bases between them. CDR3 nucleotide sequence: TGTGCCAGCTCACCTCGAGACAGGCCTAGCACTGAAGCTTTCTTT. Its protein is CASSPRDRPSTEAFF.

This clonotype occurred many times. V usage is TRBV7-9 and J usage is TRBJ2-5; 7 positions match TRBD1. The CDR3 runs 12 residues. Losses at the gene ends were 4 bases for V and 4 bases for J; bases not matched to a gene: 0. Germline loops: CDR1 SEHNR, CDR2 FQNEAQ (reference sequence). The CDR3 here is CASSSGGETQYF. The CDR3 nucleotides read TGTGCCAGCAGCTCAGGGGGAGAGACCCAGTACTTC. The full variable domain, with the rest looked up from reference TRBV7-9 and TRBJ2-5, is DTGVSQNPRHKITKRGQNVTFRCDPISEHNRLYWYRQTLGQGPEFLTYFQNEAQLEKSRLLSDRFSAERPKGSFSTLEIQRTEQGDSAMYLCASSSGGETQYFGPGTRLLVL.

The chain employs TRBV7-2 and TRBJ2-7; no firm D call. The end of the DNA aligns better with TRBJ2-5, so the J call may be wrong. The CDR3 covers 13 residues. CDR1 is SGHTA, CDR2 FQGNSA, per germline. The CDR3, as DNA: TGTGCCAGCAGCTTAGTTTGGCGAGAGACCCAGTACTTC. It is translated as CASSLVWRETQYF.

This clonotype has a single count. The chain carries TRBV18 and TRBJ2-7; 7 nucleotides match TRBD2. The germline V gene encodes CDR1 KGHSH and CDR2 LQKENI. With 4 bases clipped from V and 1 base from J, the junction kept 7 bases outside the gene matches. The CDR3 sequence is 15 residues long. CDR3 protein: CASSHTAGRSYEQYF. The CDR3 nucleotides are TGTGCCAGCTCACATACAGCGGGGCGGTCCTACGAGCAGTACTTC.

The sample holds a few counts of this clonotype. The CDR3 coding sequence is TGTGCCAGCAGCCAAGAGGCAAGGGGCAAAAACATTCAGTACTTC. Protein product: CASSQEARGKNIQYF. The chain links TRBV3-1 to TRBJ2-4, with D possibly matching TRBD1 (5 bases). V was pared by 0 bases and J by 3 bases, with 9 bases between. The CDR3 is 15 residues long. The germline V gene encodes CDR1 LGHDT and CDR2 YNNKEL (reference sequence).

This rearrangement joins TRBV20-1 to TRBJ2-5; 10 bases line up with TRBD2. The CDR3 consists of 15 residues. The trim removed 3 bases at V and 1 base at J, leaving 5 bases unmatched. The germline V gene encodes CDR1 DFQATT and CDR2 SNEGSKA (reference sequence). In DNA, the CDR3 is TGCAGTGCTAGCGGGACTAGCGAGTCCCAAGAGACCCAGTACTTC. Translated, it gives CSASGTSESQETQYF.